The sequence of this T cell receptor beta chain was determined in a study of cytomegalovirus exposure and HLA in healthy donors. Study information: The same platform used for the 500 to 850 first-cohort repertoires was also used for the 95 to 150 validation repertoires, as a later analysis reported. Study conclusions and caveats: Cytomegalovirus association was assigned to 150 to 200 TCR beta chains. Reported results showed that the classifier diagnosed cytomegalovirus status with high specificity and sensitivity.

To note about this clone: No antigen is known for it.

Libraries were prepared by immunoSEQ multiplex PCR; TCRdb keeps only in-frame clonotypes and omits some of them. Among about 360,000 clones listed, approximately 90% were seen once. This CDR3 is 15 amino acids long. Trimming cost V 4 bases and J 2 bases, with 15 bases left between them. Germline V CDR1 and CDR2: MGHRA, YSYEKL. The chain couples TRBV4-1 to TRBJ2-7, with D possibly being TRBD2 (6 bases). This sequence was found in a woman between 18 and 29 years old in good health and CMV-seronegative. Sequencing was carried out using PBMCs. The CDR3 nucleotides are TGCGCCAGCAGCCCTCTGGCGGGATCCCCCTACGAGCAGTACTTC. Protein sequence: CASSPLAGSPYEQYF.